This T cell receptor beta chain appears in the sequencing data of a study of CD8 T cells in ankylosing spondylitis. Whole-study results and caveats: In ankylosing spondylitis patients, matched synovial fluid reportedly showed significant enrichment of disease-linked clones.

This clonotype showed up many times. The antigen is undetermined. Germline V gives CDR1 DFQATT, CDR2 SNEGSKA (reference sequence). CDR3 length equals 15 residues. Trimming left V 2 bases short and J 3 bases short, with 14 bases between. TCRdb called the 5' RACE reads again in MiXCR, with one record for every CDR3 protein. The sample holds some 130,000 distinct CDR3 sequences, 7% to 10% seen once. The J gene is TRBJ2-1, the V gene TRBV20-1; unclear D gene. This receptor was taken from a male donor with ankylosing spondylitis. The specimen was synovial fluid, either unsorted or a sorted T cell fraction (not recorded which). DNA of the CDR3: TGCAGTGCTAGAATTGGTCCTTGGGGCTACAATGAGCAGTTCTTC. Translation: CSARIGPWGYNEQFF.